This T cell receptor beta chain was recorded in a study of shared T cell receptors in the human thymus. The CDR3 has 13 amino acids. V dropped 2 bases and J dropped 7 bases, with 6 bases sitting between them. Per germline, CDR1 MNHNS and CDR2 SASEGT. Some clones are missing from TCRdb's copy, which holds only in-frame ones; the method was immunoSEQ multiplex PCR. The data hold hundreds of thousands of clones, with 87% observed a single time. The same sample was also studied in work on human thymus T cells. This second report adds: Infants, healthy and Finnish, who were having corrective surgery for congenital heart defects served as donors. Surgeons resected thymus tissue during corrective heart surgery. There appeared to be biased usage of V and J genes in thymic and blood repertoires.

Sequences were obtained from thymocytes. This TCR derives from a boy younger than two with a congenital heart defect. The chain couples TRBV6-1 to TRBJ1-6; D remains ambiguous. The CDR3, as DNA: TGTGCCAGCAGTGAACCCCTAAATTCACCCCTCCACTTT. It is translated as CASSEPLNSPLHF.